Each of the 18 T cell receptor beta chains below was sequenced from the same sample in a study of blood T cell repertoires in COVID-19. Sequencing was performed with immunoSEQ multiplex PCR; in TCRdb, only in-frame clones are kept and a portion is missing. Among about 87,000 clones, approximately 82% were seen once, and the ten largest hold approximately 2%. Sample: peripheral blood. These receptors were obtained from a woman in her seventies with acute or convalescent COVID-19.

The V and J genes are TRBV11-3 and TRBJ2-7, with D tentatively TRBD2 (5 bases). Germline V gives CDR1 SGHNT, CDR2 YENEEA. This CDR3 contains 15 residues. Trimming cost V 5 bases and J 6 bases, with 20 bases left between them. CDR3 loop: CASSPNMGAAGEQYF. The CDR3 coding sequence is TGTGCCAGCAGCCCAAACATGGGTGCCGCGGGCGAGCAGTACTTC.

The rearrangement uses TRBV24-1 and TRBJ2-1; D possibly corresponds to TRBD2 (5 bases). Germline loops: CDR1 KGHDR, CDR2 SFDVKD. V was trimmed by 3 bases and J by 1 base, leaving 9 bases between them. The CDR3 is 15 residues long. CDR3 region: CATSDRTASYNEQFF. Written as DNA, the CDR3 is TGTGCCACCAGTGATAGGACTGCGTCCTACAATGAGCAGTTCTTC.

V is TRBV29-1 and J is TRBJ1-1, with TRBD1 identical over 8 bases. V lost 0 bases to trimming and J lost 4 bases; unmatched junction nucleotides: 7. Germline V gives CDR1 SQVTM, CDR2 ANQGSEA. The CDR3 contains 15 residues. CDR3 DNA: TGCAGCGTTGAAGATAGCGGACAGGGAGGCACTGAAGCTTTCTTT. This translates into CSVEDSGQGGTEAFF.

The gene calls are TRBV6-2 or TRBV6-3 and TRBJ1-1, with D possibly TRBD1 on 5 matching bases. The CDR3 extends over 15 amino acids. Trimming removed 4 bases from V and 1 base from J, with 13 bases in between. Looked up from germline, CDR1 is MNHEY and CDR2 is SVGEGT. CDR3 nucleotide sequence: TGTGCCAGCAGTTCAGGCGGACACGAGAACACTGAAGCTTTCTTT. As protein: CASSSGGHENTEAFF.

This clone was found a few times. The rearrangement joins TRBV2 to TRBJ1-2; 9 bases fit TRBD1. This CDR3 has 19 amino acids. Looked up from germline, CDR1 is SNHLY and CDR2 is FYNNEI. The junction had 19 bases not matched to a gene; V was cut back by 1 base and J by 7 bases. CDR3 protein: CASSEGTGVSLPISSGYTF. The CDR3 nucleotides read TGTGCCAGCAGTGAAGGGACAGGGGTTTCATTACCGATCTCGAGTGGCTACACCTTC.

The chain uses TRBV6-2 or TRBV6-3 and TRBJ2-5; D is perhaps TRBD2 (6 bases). CDR3 length: 19 amino acids. V was pared by 2 bases and J by 2 bases, with 24 bases between. In germline, CDR1 is MNHEY, CDR2 SVGEGT. DNA for the CDR3: TGTGCCAGCAGTTACGATTTGACCAAAACCATCCGGGGGCAAGAGACCCAGTACTTC. This codes for CASSYDLTKTIRGQETQYF.

This clone was recorded once. V and J are TRBV2 and TRBJ2-3; TRBD2 might be the D (5 bases). The CDR3 spans 15 residues. CDR1 is SNHLY, CDR2 FYNNEI, per germline. Trimming took 4 bases from V and 6 from J, leaving 17 bases between them. The CDR3 is CASSVGPLGVDTQYF. CDR3 nucleotides: TGTGCCAGCAGTGTGGGTCCGCTCGGGGTGGATACGCAGTATTTT.

The chain recombines TRBV6-5 with TRBJ2-3; 10 bases line up with TRBD1. The CDR3 is made up of 14 amino acids. The germline CDR1 and CDR2 sequences are MNHEY and SVGAGI. V shed 7 bases and J 5 bases; nucleotides not matched to a gene: 6. CDR3 amino acids: CASKDGQGVDTQYF. CDR3 bases: TGTGCCAGCAAGGACGGACAGGGGGTAGATACGCAGTATTTT.

This chain uses TRBV18 with TRBJ2-3; TRBD2 agrees at 8 bases. Germline trimming cut 5 bases from V and 1 base from J; bases unmatched to any gene: 14. The CDR3 consists of 18 residues. CDR1 is KGHSH and CDR2 is LQKENI in the germline V gene. CDR3 coding DNA: TGTGCCAGCTCATCACTTATGCCGGGACTAGTAGGCACAGATACGCAGTATTTT. It is translated as CASSSLMPGLVGTDTQYF.

The chain uses TRBV5-1 and TRBJ2-7; TRBD1 matches at 7 bases. The CDR3 consists of 11 residues. Germline V gives CDR1 SGHRS, CDR2 YFSETQ. The V gene end was trimmed by 7 bases and the J gene end by 6 bases; junction bases not matched to a gene: 4. Here the CDR3 reads CASGNRGEQYF. CDR3 DNA sequence: TGCGCCAGCGGCAACAGGGGCGAGCAGTACTTC.

The V gene is TRBV19, the J gene TRBJ1-1; D may be TRBD1 (5 bases). Germline assignment: CDR1 LNHDA and CDR2 SQIVND (reference sequence). Deletions cut 4 bases from V and 0 bases from J, with 9 bases between. The CDR3 extends over 14 amino acids. The CDR3 sequence: CASSRGLMNTEAFF. The CDR3 DNA reads as TGTGCCAGTAGTAGGGGACTGATGAACACTGAAGCTTTCTTT.

The gene calls are TRBV7-6 and TRBJ2-2; TRBD1 aligns across 7 bases. J gave up 2 bases and V 6 bases, and 6 bases lay outside the gene matches. CDR1 SGHVS and CDR2 FNYEAQ come from the germline V gene. The CDR3 is 15 amino acids. In DNA form, the CDR3 reads TGTGCCAGCAGGACAGGGACAGTTAACACCGGGGAGCTGTTTTTT. It translates to CASRTGTVNTGELFF. The full variable domain, with the rest looked up from reference TRBV7-6 and TRBJ2-2, is GAGVSQSPRYKVTKRGQDVALRCDPISGHVSLYWYRQALGQGPEFLTYFNYEAQQDKSGLPNDRFSAERPEGSISTLTIQRTEQRDSAMYRCASRTGTVNTGELFFGEGSRLTVL.

This sequence joins TRBV2 and TRBJ1-2; 8 positions agree with TRBD1. The CDR3 extends over 12 amino acids. Trimming cost V 7 bases and J 6 bases; bases outside gene matches: 4. Germline CDR1 is SNHLY and CDR2 is FYNNEI. The CDR3 DNA follows: TGTGCCAGCACCGTGACAGGGGATGGCTACACCTTC. Protein: CASTVTGDGYTF.

CDR3 in amino acids: CASSPWESTDTQYF. The CDR3 bases are TGTGCCAGCAGCCCCTGGGAGAGCACAGATACGCAGTATTTT. V gene TRBV3-1 (or the pseudogene TRBV3-2) combines with J gene TRBJ2-3, with D tentatively TRBD2 (5 bases). This CDR3 has 14 amino acids. V was shortened by 4 bases and J by 0 bases, with 8 bases between the two germline ends. Germline V lookup: CDR1 LGHDT, CDR2 YNNKEL (reference sequence).

This clone has a single count. The rearrangement uses TRBV6-5 and TRBJ2-5; TRBD1 matches at 8 bases. CDR1 is MNHEY and CDR2 is SVGAGI in the germline V gene. With 4 bases clipped from V and 0 bases from J, the junction kept 7 bases outside the gene matches. This CDR3 comprises 16 residues. CDR3: CASSSPEGQDQETQYF. The CDR3 DNA reads as TGTGCCAGCAGTTCCCCGGAGGGACAGGACCAAGAGACCCAGTACTTC.

The chain is built from TRBV19 and TRBJ2-7, with 9 bases fitting TRBD1. CDR1 LNHDA and CDR2 SQIVND come from the germline V gene (reference sequence). The V and J ends lost 3 bases and 6 bases, in that order; junction bases with no gene match: 12. The CDR3 is 16 amino acids. DNA for the CDR3: TGTGCCAGTAGTATGGTTTCGGCGGGACAGGGTTCCGAGCAGTACTTC. This codes for CASSMVSAGQGSEQYF.

This clone showed up just once. J is TRBJ1-1 and V is TRBV16; D is unclear. The CDR3 runs to 13 residues. V lost 5 bases and J 0 bases, leaving 7 bases between the germline ends. CDR1 and CDR2 from the germline V gene are KGHSY and FQNENV. This CDR3 reads CASSSSMNTEAFF. In DNA form, the CDR3 reads TGTGCCAGCAGCTCTTCTATGAACACTGAAGCTTTCTTT.

This chain links TRBV24-1 with TRBJ1-2, with TRBD1 matching over 9 bases. CDR3 size: 16 residues. Losses at the gene ends were 2 bases for V and 7 bases for J; bases not matched to a gene: 10. Germline V gene lookup returns CDR1 KGHDR and CDR2 SFDVKD. This chain's CDR3 is CATSDSKQGASSGYTF. The CDR3, as DNA: TGTGCCACCAGTGATTCAAAACAGGGGGCTTCTTCTGGCTACACCTTC.